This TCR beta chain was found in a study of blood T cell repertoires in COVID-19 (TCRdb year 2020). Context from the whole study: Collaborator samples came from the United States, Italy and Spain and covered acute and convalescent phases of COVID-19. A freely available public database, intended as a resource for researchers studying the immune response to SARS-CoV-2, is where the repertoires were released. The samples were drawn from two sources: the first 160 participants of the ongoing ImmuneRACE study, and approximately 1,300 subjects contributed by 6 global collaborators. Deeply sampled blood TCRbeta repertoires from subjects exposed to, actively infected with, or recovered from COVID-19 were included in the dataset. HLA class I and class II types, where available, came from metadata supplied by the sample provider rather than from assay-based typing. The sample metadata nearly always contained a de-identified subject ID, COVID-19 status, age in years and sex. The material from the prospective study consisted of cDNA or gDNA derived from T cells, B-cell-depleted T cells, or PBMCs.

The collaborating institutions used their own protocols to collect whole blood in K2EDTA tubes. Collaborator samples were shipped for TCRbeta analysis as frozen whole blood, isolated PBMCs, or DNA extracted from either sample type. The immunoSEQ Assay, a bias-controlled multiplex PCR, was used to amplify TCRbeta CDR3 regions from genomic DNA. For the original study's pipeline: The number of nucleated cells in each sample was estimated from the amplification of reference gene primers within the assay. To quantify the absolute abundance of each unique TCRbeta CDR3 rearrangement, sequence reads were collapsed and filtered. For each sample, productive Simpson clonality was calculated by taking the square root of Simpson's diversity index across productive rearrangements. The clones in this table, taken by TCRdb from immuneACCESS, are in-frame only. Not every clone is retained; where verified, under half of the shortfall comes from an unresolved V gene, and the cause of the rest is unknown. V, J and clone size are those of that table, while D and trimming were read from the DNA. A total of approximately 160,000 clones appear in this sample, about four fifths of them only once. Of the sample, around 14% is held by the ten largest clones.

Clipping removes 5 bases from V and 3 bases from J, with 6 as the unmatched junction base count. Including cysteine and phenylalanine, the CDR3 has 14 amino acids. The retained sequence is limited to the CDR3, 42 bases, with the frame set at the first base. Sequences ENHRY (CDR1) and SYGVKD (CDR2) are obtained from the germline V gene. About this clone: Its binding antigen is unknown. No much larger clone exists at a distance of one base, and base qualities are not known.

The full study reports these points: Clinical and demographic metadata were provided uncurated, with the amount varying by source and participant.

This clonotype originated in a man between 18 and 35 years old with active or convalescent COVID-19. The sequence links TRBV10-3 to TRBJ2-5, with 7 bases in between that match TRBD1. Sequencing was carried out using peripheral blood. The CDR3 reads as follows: CAISLGDRKETQYF. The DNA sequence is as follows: TGTGCCATCAGTCTAGGGGACAGAAAAGAGACCCAGTACTTC.